The T cell receptor (beta chain) under discussion was sequenced for a study of blood T cell repertoires in COVID-19 (dated by TCRdb to 2018 to 2021). In terms of the full investigation: Collaborator samples came from the United States, Italy and Spain and covered acute and convalescent phases of COVID-19. Where HLA class I and class II types were available, the types were taken from metadata supplied by the sample provider, not from assay-based typing. A freely available public database, intended as a resource for researchers studying the immune response to SARS-CoV-2, is where the repertoires were released. Samples came from the ongoing ImmuneRACE study (first 160 participants) plus 1,254 subjects from 6 global collaborators. The dataset comprised deeply sampled blood TCRbeta repertoires from subjects exposed to, actively infected with, or recovered from COVID-19. The sample metadata nearly always contained a de-identified subject ID, COVID-19 status, age in years and sex. The material from the prospective study consisted of cDNA or gDNA derived from T cells, B-cell-depleted T cells, or PBMCs.

Enrolling through a virtual design, the prospective study's participants ranged in age from roughly 18 to 89 years and lived across about two dozen United States geographic areas. Cohort assignment in the prospective study relied on participant-reported clinical history from a screening survey and a study questionnaire. Each participant in the prospective study had whole blood, serum and a nasopharyngeal or oropharyngeal swab collected by mobile phlebotomists. Prospective study participants could optionally give additional blood draws and questionnaires over an approximately two-month period. Before DNA extraction, prospective study blood samples were shipped either frozen or at room temperature. With regard to this clone: Which antigen it targets is not known. Per-base qualities were not stored, and no clone one base away is much larger.

TCRbeta CDR3 regions were amplified from genomic DNA using the immunoSEQ Assay, a bias-controlled multiplex PCR. The study's processing was this. The number of nucleated cells in each sample was estimated by amplification of reference gene primers within the assay. To quantify the absolute abundance of each unique TCRbeta CDR3 rearrangement, sequence reads were collapsed and filtered. Productive Simpson clonality was computed per sample as the square root of Simpson's diversity index over productive rearrangements. TCRdb took this table from immuneACCESS and kept in-frame rearrangements with V and J called. Such tables lack part of the clones; where checked against another copy, unresolved V genes explain under half of the gap, and the rest is unexplained. Clone size and V and J calls were adopted from that table, with D and trimming inferred from the DNA. In all, the sample holds 200,000 to 250,000 clones, and around 88% of those were seen once. The ten largest clones capture roughly 15% of the sample.

According to the germline V gene, CDR1 reads SQVTM and CDR2 reads ANQGSEA. From the cysteine up to the phenylalanine, the CDR3 has a length of 12 residues. The CDR3 DNA has 36 bases and is translated from base 1. Cut back by 2 bases and 1 base, the V and J ends lie 5 bases apart. General study outcomes and caveats: The amount of clinical and demographic metadata varied by source and participant and was provided uncurated.

The sequence derives from a woman between 50 and 59 years old with acute COVID-19. Specimen: PBMCs or T cells enriched from blood (not recorded which). This sequence uses TRBV29-1 and TRBJ1-1; the D gene identity is not certain. The CDR3 is CSVEPGNTEAFF. The DNA is TGCAGCGTTGAACCAGGGAACACTGAAGCTTTCTTT.